The present T cell receptor beta chain was sequenced within a study of cytomegalovirus exposure and HLA in healthy donors. Study-wide background: Among 398 genotyped donors, 65% to 90% fell in the Caucasian-associated ancestry cluster.

The CDR3 sequence is 15 residues long. In germline, CDR1 is MGHRA, CDR2 YSYEKL. Trimming took 0 bases from V and 6 from J; bases not matched to a gene: 6. On this clone: Its antigen is undetermined.

The PCR used 60 Vbeta and 13 Jbeta primers. TCRdb's copy holds only in-frame clones and misses some; the assay was immunoSEQ multiplex PCR. The table includes about 160,000 clones, over 65% detected once. Points from the study as a whole: Some TCR beta chains (roughly 150 of them) were listed as cytomegalovirus-associated.

The sample comprised PBMCs. This chain links TRBV4-1 with TRBJ2-7, with 9 bases that match TRBD1. The clonotype comes from a female donor in good health and CMV-seronegative. CDR3 region: CASSQDGQGIGEQYF. The CDR3 bases are TGCGCCAGCAGCCAAGATGGACAGGGGATAGGCGAGCAGTACTTC.